This entry lists 21 T cell receptor beta chains sequenced from one sample in a study of shared clonotypes between healthy human individuals. The data were produced by immunoSEQ multiplex PCR, yet TCRdb's version contains in-frame clones alone and is incomplete. The sample holds about 1.5 million clones, nearly 99% seen once. The specimen sequenced was naive CD4+ T cells sorted from blood. Subset reported: CD45RA+ positively selected. These receptors came from a man between 25 and 39 years old in good health.

J is TRBJ2-7 and V is TRBV7-8; perhaps D is TRBD1 or TRBD2 (5 bases each). The ends were cut back, 5 bases at V and 2 bases at J, with 13 bases in the middle. The CDR3 is 14 residues long. Germline assignment: CDR1 SGHVS and CDR2 FQNEAQ. CDR3 protein: CASSPGTLTYEQYF. CDR3 DNA sequence: TGTGCCAGCAGCCCCGGGACGCTAACCTACGAGCAGTACTTC.

The chain combines TRBV28 with TRBJ1-4, with no clear D. Germline CDR1 and CDR2: MDHEN and SYDVKM. CDR3 length: 14 residues. V was shortened by 3 bases and J by 4 bases, with 9 bases between the two germline ends. The DNA of the CDR3 is TGTGCCAGCAGTTTGGACGGTTATAATGAAAAACTGTTTTTT. Protein sequence: CASSLDGYNEKLFF.

This clone has a single count. The same CDR3 is also encoded by other DNA sequences in this sample. The chain employs TRBV19 and TRBJ1-1, with 8 positions matching TRBD1. V trimming: 4 bases; J trimming: 4 bases; junction bases outside the gene matches: 2. CDR1 and CDR2 from the germline V gene are LNHDA and SQIVND (reference sequence). The CDR3 consists of 13 residues. Here the CDR3 reads CASSTTGGTEAFF. The CDR3 DNA is TGTGCCAGTAGTACAACAGGGGGCACTGAAGCTTTCTTT.

The chain combines TRBV6-4 with TRBJ2-7; 9 bases line up with TRBD2. The CDR3 covers 15 residues. The germline V gene has CDR1 MRHNA and CDR2 SNTAGT. J was trimmed by 3 bases and V by 6 bases; bases with no gene match: 9. The CDR3 is CASRKNSSGIYEQYF. In nucleotides, the CDR3 is TGTGCCAGCAGGAAGAATTCTAGCGGGATCTACGAGCAGTACTTC.

This clone was detected once. The V gene is TRBV6-6, the J gene TRBJ1-2, with D possibly being TRBD1 (5 bases). This CDR3 is built from 12 residues. Germline V gene sequence: CDR1 MNHNY, CDR2 SVGAGI (reference sequence). The ends were cut back, 6 bases at V and 7 bases at J, with 12 bases in the middle. The CDR3 loop reads CASSLPQGGYTF. The CDR3 DNA is TGTGCCAGCAGCTTACCCCAGGGTGGCTACACCTTC.

The chain carries TRBV15 and TRBJ2-5, with TRBD1 identical over 8 bases. Germline trimming cut 3 bases from V and 5 bases from J; bases unmatched to any gene: 5. The CDR3 is 14 amino acids. Germline V gene data show CDR1 as LNHNV and CDR2 as YYDKDF (reference sequence). DNA of the CDR3: TGTGCCACCAGCAGGGACAGGGATATGGAGACCCAGTACTTC. This translates into CATSRDRDMETQYF.

The rearrangement uses TRBV11-3 and TRBJ2-2, with TRBD2 matching 7 bases. Germline V gene sequence: CDR1 SGHNT, CDR2 YENEEA. This CDR3 has 15 amino acids. J gave up 2 bases and V 3 bases, and 3 bases lay outside the gene matches. CDR3: CASSLGGINTGELFF. In DNA, the CDR3 is TGTGCCAGCAGCTTGGGGGGGATTAACACCGGGGAGCTGTTTTTT.

The chain employs TRBV27 and TRBJ1-2, with TRBD1 matching 10 bases. This CDR3 is 15 amino acids long. With 6 bases clipped from V and 8 bases from J, the junction kept 12 bases outside the gene matches. Germline V gene lookup returns CDR1 MNHEY and CDR2 SMNVEV (reference sequence). The CDR3 is CASSKKWTGGLGYTF. CDR3 DNA sequence: TGTGCCAGCAGCAAAAAATGGACAGGGGGATTAGGCTACACCTTC.

This clone was observed a single time. This chain connects TRBV5-1 to TRBJ2-5; 12 nucleotides align to TRBD2. Germline CDR1 reads SGHRS; CDR2 reads YFSETQ. Trimming at V came to 2 bases and at J to 2 bases, leaving 4 bases not matched to a gene. The CDR3 covers 16 residues. CDR3 coding DNA: TGCGCCAGCAGCTTCGGACTAGCGGGATATCAAGAGACCCAGTACTTC. Protein product: CASSFGLAGYQETQYF.

The rearrangement joins TRBV5-1 to TRBJ2-2; TRBD2 aligns across 10 bases. Per the germline V gene, CDR1 is SGHRS and CDR2 is YFSETQ. There are 19 residues in the CDR3. Trimming cost V 0 bases and J 5 bases; bases outside gene matches: 13. This CDR3 is CASSLVLLAGQKGTGELFF. The CDR3 nucleotides read TGCGCCAGCAGCTTGGTATTACTAGCGGGACAGAAGGGGACCGGGGAGCTGTTTTTT.

This clone appeared once. This chain uses TRBV27 with TRBJ2-7; no firm D call. The CDR3 is 14 residues long. Trimming cost V 2 bases and J 1 base, with 9 bases left between them. In germline, CDR1 is MNHEY, CDR2 SMNVEV (reference sequence). The CDR3, as DNA: TGTGCCAGCAGTTTAACCAGCCCGTCCTACGAGCAGTACTTC. Translation: CASSLTSPSYEQYF.

The chain employs TRBV5-1 and TRBJ1-5; tentatively, D is TRBD1 (5 bases). Germline-derived CDR1 and CDR2 are SGHRS and YFSETQ. The CDR3 totals 15 residues. The ends were cut back, 0 bases at V and 0 bases at J, with 7 bases in the middle. CDR3 region: CASSLVDSSNQPQHF. As DNA, the CDR3 is TGCGCCAGCAGCTTGGTTGACAGTAGCAATCAGCCCCAGCATTTT. Full variable domain (rest looked up from reference TRBV5-1 and TRBJ1-5): KAGVTQTPRYLIKTRGQQVTLSCSPISGHRSVSWYQQTPGQGLQFLFEYFSETQRNKGNFPGRFSGRQFSNSRSEMNVSTLELGDSALYLCASSLVDSSNQPQHFGDGTRLSIL.

The chain employs TRBV18 and TRBJ2-7, with 7 bases identical to TRBD1. The CDR3 is made up of 14 amino acids. Per germline, CDR1 KGHSH and CDR2 LQKENI. V lost 1 base to trimming and J lost 4 bases; unmatched junction nucleotides: 4. The CDR3 loop is CASSPLTGEYEQYF. Here the CDR3 DNA reads TGTGCCAGCTCACCACTTACAGGGGAGTACGAGCAGTACTTC. The full variable domain, rest sourced from reference TRBV18 and TRBJ2-7, is NAGVMQNPRHLVRRRGQEARLRCSPMKGHSHVYWYRQLPEEGLKFMVYLQKENIIDESGMPKERFSAEFPKEGPSILRIQQVVRGDSAAYFCASSPLTGEYEQYFGPGTRLTVT.

The gene calls are TRBV7-9 and TRBJ2-2; D is undetermined. This CDR3 is 13 amino acids long. Germline V gives CDR1 SEHNR, CDR2 FQNEAQ (reference sequence). The V gene lost 2 bases and the J gene lost 7 bases, with 8 bases spanning the gap. CDR3 sequence reads: CASSLKDFGELFF. CDR3 nucleotides: TGTGCCAGCAGCTTAAAAGATTTCGGGGAGCTGTTTTTT.

This clone appeared a single time. This rearrangement joins TRBV29-1 to TRBJ1-3; no clear D gene. Germline CDR1 is SQVTM and CDR2 is ANQGSEA. V gave up 4 bases and J gave up 2 bases, with 6 bases separating them. CDR3 length equals 12 residues. CDR3 DNA sequence: TGCAGCGTTGGGTCCGCTGGAAACACCATATATTTT. Its translation is CSVGSAGNTIYF.

The chain has TRBV2 and TRBJ2-7; TRBD1 matches at 9 bases. The CDR3 consists of 16 residues. The germline V gene encodes CDR1 SNHLY and CDR2 FYNNEI. V lost 4 bases and J lost 4; bases outside the gene matches: 11. The CDR3 protein is CASSVPGQGRSYEQYF. Here the CDR3 DNA reads TGTGCCAGCAGTGTCCCGGGACAGGGTCGGTCATACGAGCAGTACTTC.

The V call is TRBV15, the J call TRBJ2-1; 12 positions agree with TRBD2. The CDR3 has 17 amino acids. The V and J ends lost 0 bases and 6 bases, in that order; junction bases with no gene match: 6. Germline V gene sequence: CDR1 LNHNV, CDR2 YYDKDF (reference sequence). In DNA form, the CDR3 reads TGTGCCACCAGCAGAGAACCTCTAGCGGGAGGGCGCAATGAGCAGTTCTTC. Translating gives CATSREPLAGGRNEQFF.

CDR3 amino acids: CATSREGAGANVLTF. CDR3 DNA: TGTGCCACCAGCAGAGAGGGGGCTGGGGCCAACGTCCTGACTTTC. The chain carries TRBV15 and TRBJ2-6; either TRBD1 or TRBD2 may supply D (5 bases each). Germline CDR1 LNHNV, CDR2 YYDKDF (reference sequence). The CDR3 has 15 residues. Trimming removed 0 bases at V and 2 bases at J, with 5 bases between.

This chain connects TRBV14 to TRBJ2-1; D remains ambiguous. Germline V gene sequence: CDR1 SGHDN, CDR2 FVKESK. The CDR3 has 15 amino acids. V lost 4 bases and J lost 0, with 10 bases in between. The CDR3 region is CASSPSGFSYNEQFF. The CDR3 bases are TGTGCCAGCAGCCCCTCGGGCTTCTCCTACAATGAGCAGTTCTTC.

The genes are TRBV5-4 and TRBJ2-5; weak D call: TRBD2 (6 bases). Trimming removed 5 bases at V and 5 bases at J, with 16 bases between. This CDR3 is built from 14 residues. Germline CDR1 reads SGHNT; CDR2 reads YYREEE (reference sequence). The chain's CDR3 is CASSSQGLGETQYF. Here the CDR3 DNA reads TGTGCCAGCAGTTCCCAGGGACTCGGGGAGACCCAGTACTTC.

The rearrangement uses TRBV19 and TRBJ1-2; 10 bases align to TRBD1. Looked up from germline, CDR1 is LNHDA and CDR2 is SQIVND (reference sequence). The CDR3 extends over 16 amino acids. The V gene end was trimmed by 6 bases and the J gene end by 0 bases; junction bases not matched to a gene: 7. The CDR3 sequence is CASSPSGTGANYGYTF. The CDR3 nucleotides are TGTGCCAGTAGCCCCTCCGGGACAGGGGCTAACTATGGCTACACCTTC.